This TCR beta chain was profiled in a study of T cell repertoires in cytomegalovirus infection. Trimming removed 3 bases from V and 2 bases from J; junction bases left unmatched: 4. The V gene's germline CDR1 is DFQATT and CDR2 SNEGSKA (reference sequence). This CDR3 is built from 13 residues. In regard to this clonotype: Its antigen is as yet unknown.

TCRdb called the reads again in MiXCR, with one record for every CDR3 protein. The sample carries approximately 1,000,000 distinct CDR3 sequences, roughly a third recorded once. Findings and caveats of the study: Adding up the frequency of public TCR beta families identified people who carried CMV plus the relevant HLA. Across the ex vivo response, the dominant clonotypes were HLA-C-restricted CMV-specific TCR beta clonotypes.

The receptor's source is a human donor in good health (CMV status not recorded). Some clones in this sample may be carry-over from other donors' samples. The material sequenced was cultured CD8+ T cells from PBMCs, taken from culture after CMV antigen stimulation. The V gene is TRBV20-1, the J gene TRBJ2-7; TRBD1 matches 7 bases. CDR3 sequence: CSARSGTAYEQYF. The CDR3 DNA reads TGCAGTGCTAGGTCCGGGACAGCCTACGAGCAGTACTTC.